Detailed here is one T cell receptor (beta chain). The antigen remains undetermined. The PCR made use of 60 Vbeta and 13 Jbeta primers. Profiling relied on immunoSEQ multiplex PCR, and the TCRdb table lists in-frame clones only, not all of them. The data contain 160,000 or so clones, around 77% of them singletons. The data belong to a study of cytomegalovirus exposure and HLA in healthy donors. Findings and caveats of the study: Clonal expansion, a later analysis showed, was greater in HLA-associated TCR beta chains than in equally common others. Researchers catalogued approximately 170 TCR beta chains as cytomegalovirus-associated. Whilst most TCR sequences proved rare, a subset of public TCRs occurred across many donors.

The CDR3 sequence is 13 residues long. Germline V gene lookup returns CDR1 MNHEY and CDR2 SMNVEV (reference sequence). The V and J ends lost 3 bases and 7 bases, in that order; junction bases with no gene match: 5. Material: PBMCs. This clonotype originated in a woman aged 35 to 49 in good health and CMV-seronegative. This chain connects TRBV27 to TRBJ1-2, with TRBD1 matching 7 bases. The CDR3 nucleotides read TGTGCCAGCAGTTTTGACAGGGCCGTTGGCTACACCTTC. Translated, it gives CASSFDRAVGYTF.